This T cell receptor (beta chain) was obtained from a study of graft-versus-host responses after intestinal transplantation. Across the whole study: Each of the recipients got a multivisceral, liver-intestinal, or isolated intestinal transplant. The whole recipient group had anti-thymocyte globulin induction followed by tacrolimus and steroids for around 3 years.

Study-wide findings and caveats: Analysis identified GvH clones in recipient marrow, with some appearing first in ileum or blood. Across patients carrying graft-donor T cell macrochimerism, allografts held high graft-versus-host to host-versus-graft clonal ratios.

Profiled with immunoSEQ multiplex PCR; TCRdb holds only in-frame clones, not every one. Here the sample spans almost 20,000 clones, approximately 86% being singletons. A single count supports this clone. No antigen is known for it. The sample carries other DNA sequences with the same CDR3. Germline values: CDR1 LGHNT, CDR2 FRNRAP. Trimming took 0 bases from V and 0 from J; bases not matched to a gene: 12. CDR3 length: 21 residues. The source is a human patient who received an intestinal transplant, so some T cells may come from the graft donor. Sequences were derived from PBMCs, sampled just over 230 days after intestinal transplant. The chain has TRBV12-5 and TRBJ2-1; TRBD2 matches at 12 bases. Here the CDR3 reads CASGLVRLAGAPANSYNEQFF. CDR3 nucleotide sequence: TGTGCTAGTGGTTTGGTTCGACTAGCGGGGGCCCCTGCGAACTCCTACAATGAGCAGTTCTTC.